This entry features one T cell receptor (beta chain) sequence. Antigen unknown. This sample was taken from a study of shared clonotypes between healthy human individuals. Here immunoSEQ multiplex PCR was the method, and the copy in TCRdb shows in-frame clones only, minus some. The sample has over a million clones, 65% to 80% seen once. V lost 0 bases, J lost 5 bases, and 13 bases lay in between. The germline V gene encodes CDR1 MDHEN and CDR2 SYDVKM. The CDR3 is 15 residues long. Study-level points and caveats: Sorted-subset samples were not fully sequenced, rarefaction indicated. Compared with memory subsets, naive subsets generally had larger estimated richness. Clonotypes shared by all four donors outscored non-shared clonotypes in generation probability.

The clonotype was recovered from a man aged 18 to 30 in good health. The sample was memory CD4+ T cells sorted from blood. Documented subset: CD45RA-negative fraction. The gene calls are TRBV28 and TRBJ2-5; D not resolved. CDR3 nucleotide sequence: TGTGCCAGCAGTTTATGGGGGATTGAGTTGGAGACCCAGTACTTC. Translated, it gives CASSLWGIELETQYF.